One and the same sample provided the 9 T cell receptor beta chains below, sequenced in a study of blood T cells in healthy people across ages. Then a second PCR, running roughly 6 to 11 cycles, was carried out with a sample-barcoded 5' primer and a J-beta primer mix. TCRdb re-analysed the 5' RACE reads in MiXCR, keeping a single row per CDR3 protein. Of some 1.5 million distinct CDR3 sequences listed, approximately 28% are singletons. The specimen sequenced was blood. The source of these receptors is a woman aged 25 to 45 in good health.

The chain has TRBV2 and TRBJ1-2; D is perhaps TRBD1 (5 bases). The CDR3 runs 14 residues. Trimming left V 7 bases short and J 2 bases short, with 14 bases between. Germline V CDR1 and CDR2: SNHLY, FYNNEI. As DNA, the CDR3 is TGTGCCAGCAAGTACAAGGGGCACAACTATGGCTACACCTTC. As protein: CASKYKGHNYGYTF.

The V and J genes are TRBV20-1 and TRBJ1-1, with D unresolved. V lost 6 bases and J lost 6, with 20 bases in between. CDR3 length: 14 amino acids. Germline V gene data show CDR1 as DFQATT and CDR2 as SNEGSKA (reference sequence). This CDR3 reads CSAQIPSGIAEAFF. The CDR3 bases are TGCAGTGCCCAAATCCCCAGCGGTATCGCTGAAGCTTTCTTT.

The V call is TRBV7-2, the J call TRBJ1-4; D perhaps matches TRBD1 (5 bases). The V gene lost 5 bases and the J gene lost 3 bases, with 10 bases spanning the gap. The CDR3 runs to 14 residues. The germline V gene has CDR1 SGHTA and CDR2 FQGNSA. The CDR3 protein is CASSRQGSNEKLFF. DNA of the CDR3: TGTGCCAGCAGCCGCCAGGGTTCTAATGAAAAACTGTTTTTT. Combining the CDR3 with reference TRBV7-2 and TRBJ1-4 gives the whole variable domain GAGVSQSPSNKVTEKGKDVELRCDPISGHTALYWYRQSLGQGLEFLIYFQGNSAPDKSGLPSDRFSAERTGGSVSTLTIQRTQQEDSAVYLCASSRQGSNEKLFFGSGTQLSVL.

This clonotype was counted only a few times. The genes are TRBV20-1 and TRBJ2-1; 9 nucleotides line up with TRBD2. CDR1 DFQATT and CDR2 SNEGSKA come from the germline V gene (reference sequence). J lost 6 bases, V lost 6 bases, and 6 bases had no gene match. The CDR3 is 13 residues long. The CDR3 DNA reads TGCAGTGCCAATAGCGGGAGTGGCAATGAGCAGTTCTTC. Protein product: CSANSGSGNEQFF.

This clonotype has just one count. At one end the junction does not follow the germline gene, possibly because of a read error. This chain joins TRBV7-8 and TRBJ2-6, with a tentative D call TRBD1 (7 bases). The germline gives CDR1 SGHVS, CDR2 FQNEAQ. The CDR3 length is 15 residues. CDR3 in amino acids: CASSGGHSGANVRTF. The DNA of the CDR3 is TGTGCCAGCTCAGGGGGGCATTCTGGGGCCAACGTCCGGACTTTC.

The chain is built from TRBV28 and TRBJ1-5; D unclear. Per germline, CDR1 MDHEN and CDR2 SYDVKM. This CDR3 spans 15 amino acids. The V and J ends lost 6 bases and 2 bases respectively, with 14 bases between them. The CDR3 bases are TGTGCCAGCAGGAGTCTGGGGAACGGCAATCAGCCCCAGCATTTT. This gives the protein CASRSLGNGNQPQHF.

The genes are TRBV24-1 and TRBJ1-5; D is possibly TRBD1 (5 bases). Germline V CDR1 and CDR2: KGHDR, SFDVKD. V was pared by 2 bases and J by 7 bases, with 14 bases between. The CDR3 sequence is 15 residues long. CDR3 in amino acids: CATSDSGRDGQPQHF. The CDR3 DNA reads TGTGCCACCAGTGATTCTGGAAGGGACGGCCAGCCCCAGCATTTT.

This clonotype showed up many times. The rearrangement uses TRBV28 and TRBJ2-5, with 13 bases aligning to TRBD2. The CDR3 is 16 amino acids. The V gene end was trimmed by 5 bases and the J gene end by 0 bases; junction bases not matched to a gene: 3. The V gene's germline CDR1 is MDHEN and CDR2 SYDVKM. Written as DNA, the CDR3 is TGTGCCAGCAGTACCGGGACTAGCGGGGACCAAGAGACCCAGTACTTC. Translation: CASSTGTSGDQETQYF.

CDR3 DNA sequence: TGCAGTGCTATTGATAGCTCCTACGAGCAGTACTTC. Protein product: CSAIDSSYEQYF. The V call is TRBV20-1, the J call TRBJ2-7; D unclear. Looked up from germline, CDR1 is DFQATT and CDR2 is SNEGSKA (reference sequence). Trimming took off 4 bases at V and 0 bases at J, with 7 bases between the two ends. The CDR3 consists of 12 residues.